The clone carrying this TCR beta chain was picked up a small number of times. Its antigen is undetermined. In TCRdb, the 5' RACE reads were re-called with MiXCR into one record per CDR3 protein. The sample has some 230,000 distinct CDR3 sequences, approximately 7.1% seen once. The data derive from a study of identical twins. Broader study findings: Cross-sectional statistical analysis, not tracking of the same donors, underpinned the conclusions.

The germline V gene has CDR1 SEHNR and CDR2 FQNEAQ (reference sequence). The CDR3 sequence is 15 residues long. Trimming took off 2 bases at V and 7 bases at J, with 15 bases between the two ends. The sample also formed part of further work on T cells expressing NK-cell markers.

The sample taken for sequencing was CD8+ T cells sorted from blood. J is TRBJ2-1 and V is TRBV7-9; D might be TRBD2 (5 bases). The receptor's source is a young woman in good health. The DNA for the CDR3 is TGTGCCAGCAGCTTAAAGTCGGGGAGTATGAATGAGCAGTTCTTC. Translating gives CASSLKSGSMNEQFF.